Listed here are 30 T cell receptor beta chains from one sample, sequenced in a study of blood T cell repertoires in COVID-19. Assay: immunoSEQ multiplex PCR; the TCRdb copy retains only in-frame clones and omits some. The repertoire includes fewer than 180,000 clones, 80% to 90% of them detected once, and 2.5% to 4% sits in the top ten. Sequenced input: peripheral blood. These receptors came from a man between 65 and 80 years old with acute or convalescent COVID-19.

The J gene is TRBJ2-7, the V gene TRBV9; weak D call: TRBD1 (5 bases). The germline gives CDR1 SGDLS, CDR2 YYNGEE. The V gene lost 2 bases and the J gene lost 5 bases, with 14 bases spanning the gap. This CDR3 comprises 14 residues. As DNA, the CDR3 is TGTGCCAGCAGCGTGACTGGCAGGGATGACGAGCAGTACTTC. Translation: CASSVTGRDDEQYF.

V gene TRBV5-4 combines with J gene TRBJ1-5; TRBD1 is a possible D gene (5 bases). Germline V gene data show CDR1 as SGHNT and CDR2 as YYREEE (reference sequence). The CDR3 has 13 amino acids. The ends were cut back, 0 bases at V and 6 bases at J, with 7 bases in the middle. The CDR3 bases are TGTGCCAGCAGCTTGGATCAGGGTCAGCCCCAGCATTTT. It codes for CASSLDQGQPQHF.

This clone has just a few counts. This rearrangement joins TRBV6-5 to TRBJ2-3; TRBD2 matches at 10 bases. Trimming at V came to 8 bases and at J to 4 bases, leaving 9 bases not matched to a gene. The CDR3 totals 15 residues. Germline-derived CDR1 and CDR2 are MNHEY and SVGAGI. The CDR3 reads CASESSGSSADTQYF. The CDR3 bases are TGTGCCAGCGAGTCTAGCGGGAGTTCAGCAGATACGCAGTATTTT.

This chain links TRBV9 with TRBJ1-1, with 11 bases fitting TRBD1. Germline V gene sequence: CDR1 SGDLS, CDR2 YYNGEE. The ends lost 4 bases at V and 6 bases at J; junction bases unmatched: 11. This CDR3 is 16 amino acids long. The CDR3 here is CASSIQPGQGEAEAFF. As DNA, the CDR3 is TGTGCCAGCAGCATCCAGCCGGGACAGGGGGAAGCTGAAGCTTTCTTT.

The chain recombines TRBV5-1 with TRBJ2-3; tentatively, D is TRBD2 (5 bases). Per germline, CDR1 SGHRS and CDR2 YFSETQ. With 4 bases removed from V and 0 bases from J, the gap between germline ends came to 9 bases. The CDR3 length is 14 residues. Written as DNA, the CDR3 is TGCGCCAGCAGCAGTCTAGCCAGCACAGATACGCAGTATTTT. Protein product: CASSSLASTDTQYF.

The chain is built from TRBV27 and TRBJ1-6; D not resolved. Germline assignment: CDR1 MNHEY and CDR2 SMNVEV (reference sequence). V was clipped by 5 bases and J by 0 bases, with 8 bases between them. The CDR3 covers 15 residues. The CDR3 DNA is TGTGCCAGCAGTGCCTCGAGCTCCTATAATTCACCCCTCCACTTT. Protein product: CASSASSSYNSPLHF.

The genes are TRBV5-6 and TRBJ1-2; 7 positions match TRBD1. The V gene's germline CDR1 is SGHDT and CDR2 YYEEEE. V gave up 4 bases and J gave up 8 bases; unmatched junction bases: 8. The CDR3 is 13 amino acids. The CDR3 is CASSPDRVGGYTF. CDR3 coding DNA: TGTGCCAGCAGCCCTGACAGGGTCGGCGGCTACACCTTC.

The gene calls are TRBV4-3 and TRBJ2-3, with 7 nucleotides matching TRBD1. Germline CDR1 LGHNA, CDR2 YSLEER. V shed 4 bases and J 3 bases; nucleotides not matched to a gene: 7. The CDR3 sequence is 15 residues long. The CDR3 sequence: CASSRGQGETDTQYF. The CDR3 DNA reads as TGCGCCAGCAGCCGGGGGCAGGGGGAGACAGATACGCAGTATTTT.

This chain joins TRBV5-8 and TRBJ2-1; 7 bases agree with TRBD2. Germline CDR1 and CDR2: SGHTS and YDEGEE. This CDR3 is 17 amino acids long. Trimming at V came to 4 bases and at J to 7 bases, leaving 17 bases not matched to a gene. CDR3 in DNA: TGTGCCAGCAGCGCAACGGTAGCGGGTCTGGGTTGGAATGAGCAGTTCTTC. Translation gives CASSATVAGLGWNEQFF.

The chain combines TRBV25-1 with TRBJ2-7; 7 bases line up with TRBD2. The germline gives CDR1 MGHDK, CDR2 SYGVNS. The CDR3 runs 14 residues. V dropped 5 bases and J dropped 2; count of bases not matched to a gene: 6. CDR3 nucleotide sequence: TGTGCCAGCAGTCACGGGAGGCCTCCCTACGAGCAGTACTTC. Translated, it gives CASSHGRPPYEQYF.

The rearrangement links TRBV7-9 to TRBJ2-2, with a weak D call TRBD2 (5 bases). V was pared by 7 bases and J by 7 bases, with 19 bases between. Germline V CDR1 and CDR2: SEHNR, FQNEAQ (reference sequence). The CDR3 covers 15 residues. The CDR3 reads CASTRNLAKGGELFF. Here the CDR3 DNA reads TGTGCCAGCACCCGAAACTTAGCGAAGGGCGGGGAGCTGTTTTTT. Complete variable domain (other parts from reference TRBV7-9 and TRBJ2-2): DTGVSQNPRHKITKRGQNVTFRCDPISEHNRLYWYRQTLGQGPEFLTYFQNEAQLEKSRLLSDRFSAERPKGSFSTLEIQRTEQGDSAMYLCASTRNLAKGGELFFGEGSRLTVL.

This chain uses TRBV21-1 with TRBJ1-1. TRBV21-1 is assigned pseudogene status. This CDR3 comprises 14 residues. CDR3 DNA sequence: TGTGCCAGCAGCAAAAAAATATGCTTTTGGAGGATCCGCTTT. This encodes CASSKKICFWRIRF.

The chain carries TRBV4-3 and TRBJ1-1; the D gene is possibly TRBD1 (5 bases). V was clipped by 4 bases and J by 1 base, with 13 bases between them. This CDR3 spans 15 amino acids. CDR1 is LGHNA and CDR2 is YSLEER in the germline V gene. The CDR3 bases are TGCGCCAGCAGCCCCGTCGGGGGAAGGAACACTGAAGCTTTCTTT. Protein product: CASSPVGGRNTEAFF.

The J gene is TRBJ1-1, the V gene TRBV28; no clear D. CDR3 length: 13 residues. The germline V gene encodes CDR1 MDHEN and CDR2 SYDVKM. Trimming left V 5 bases short and J 4 bases short, with 11 bases between. The CDR3 coding sequence is TGTGCCAGCAGTCCCTCAATCGGCACTGAAGCTTTCTTT. Protein sequence: CASSPSIGTEAFF. The full variable domain, with the rest looked up from reference TRBV28 and TRBJ1-1, is DVKVTQSSRYLVKRTGEKVFLECVQDMDHENMFWYRQDPGLGLRLIYFSYDVKMKEKGDIPEGYSVSREKKERFSLILESASTNQTSMYLCASSPSIGTEAFFGQGTRLTVV.

The chain uses TRBV3-1 (or the pseudogene TRBV3-2) and TRBJ2-6; D is perhaps TRBD2 (5 bases). CDR1 is LGHDT, CDR2 YNNKEL, per germline (reference sequence). Trimming pared 0 bases from V and 4 bases from J, leaving 13 bases between. The CDR3 is made up of 17 amino acids. CDR3 bases: TGTGCCAGCAGCCAAGACCGGGCCCCGGGGGGGGCCAACGTCCTGACTTTC. Encoded protein: CASSQDRAPGGANVLTF.

V is TRBV9 and J is TRBJ1-1; no clear D gene. The CDR3 is made up of 14 amino acids. CDR1 SGDLS and CDR2 YYNGEE come from the germline V gene. V lost 4 bases to trimming and J lost 1 base, with 11 bases between them. The CDR3 coding sequence is TGTGCCAGCAGCACTACGGATACGAACACTGAAGCTTTCTTT. Translation: CASSTTDTNTEAFF.

The chain recombines TRBV11-2 with TRBJ2-7; D is possibly TRBD1 or TRBD2 (5 bases each). From germline, CDR1 is SGHAT and CDR2 FQNNGV. V lost 5 bases and J 4 bases, leaving 15 bases between the germline ends. The CDR3 runs 14 residues. The CDR3, as DNA: TGTGCCAGCAGCCTAGCAGGCAGGGTATACGAGCAGTACTTC. Its protein product is CASSLAGRVYEQYF.

This chain links TRBV5-8 with TRBJ2-3; 9 nucleotides match TRBD1. Unmatched junction bases numbered 5, after V lost 5 bases and J lost 4 bases. Germline V lookup: CDR1 SGHTS, CDR2 YDEGEE. This CDR3 has 14 amino acids. The CDR3, as DNA: TGTGCCAGCAGGAAAGACAGGGGGGCAGATACGCAGTATTTT. Translating it yields CASRKDRGADTQYF.

This chain uses TRBV10-3 with TRBJ2-7; TRBD1 is a possible D gene (6 bases). Trimming removed 6 bases at V and 6 bases at J, with 12 bases between. This CDR3 region has 12 residues. Germline values: CDR1 ENHRY, CDR2 SYGVKD. The CDR3, as DNA: TGTGCCATCAGGGACAGTCAAGGCGAGCAGTACTTC. Protein sequence: CAIRDSQGEQYF.

The chain links TRBV27 to TRBJ2-3; 13 bases agree with TRBD2. This CDR3 spans 16 amino acids. Germline trimming cut 5 bases from V and 4 bases from J; bases unmatched to any gene: 6. Germline CDR1 is MNHEY and CDR2 is SMNVEV (reference sequence). The CDR3: CASSLRTSGSADTQYF. The CDR3 nucleotides are TGTGCCAGCAGTCTCCGGACTAGCGGGAGCGCAGATACGCAGTATTTT.

This clone has only a few counts. V usage is TRBV7-9 and J usage is TRBJ1-1; no clear D. CDR3 length equals 13 residues. From germline, CDR1 is SEHNR and CDR2 FQNEAQ (reference sequence). The V end lost 2 bases, the J end lost 4 bases, and 8 bases lay between the germline ends. CDR3 coding DNA: TGTGCCAGCAGCTTACAGGATGCCACTGAAGCTTTCTTT. This encodes CASSLQDATEAFF.

The chain carries TRBV7-2 and TRBJ2-1, with 9 bases that match TRBD2. Looked up from germline, CDR1 is SGHTA and CDR2 is FQGNSA. The CDR3 sequence is 15 residues long. The ends lost 3 bases at V and 5 bases at J; junction bases unmatched: 5. The CDR3 loop reads CASSFLAGVHNEQFF. CDR3 in DNA: TGTGCCAGCAGCTTTTTAGCGGGAGTTCACAATGAGCAGTTCTTC.

This chain connects TRBV28 to TRBJ2-5; 8 nucleotides agree with TRBD1. This CDR3 region has 14 residues. Germline CDR1 is MDHEN and CDR2 is SYDVKM. The V and J ends lost 6 bases and 3 bases, in that order; junction bases with no gene match: 6. The CDR3 DNA is TGTGCCAGCAGAGACAGGGGTGAAAAAGAGACCCAGTACTTC. This translates into CASRDRGEKETQYF.

The chain links TRBV28 to TRBJ2-7; no clear D. Trimming pared 2 bases from V and 0 bases from J, leaving 5 bases between. This CDR3 region has 13 residues. Germline lookup yields CDR1 MDHEN and CDR2 SYDVKM. The CDR3 spells CASSLRYSYEQYF. CDR3 sequence (DNA): TGTGCCAGCAGTTTACGCTACTCCTACGAGCAGTACTTC.

This chain uses TRBV7-6 with TRBJ2-7, with 8 bases aligning to TRBD1. Per germline, CDR1 SGHVS and CDR2 FNYEAQ. J was trimmed by 6 bases and V by 2 bases; bases with no gene match: 9. This CDR3 spans 15 amino acids. The DNA of the CDR3 is TGTGCCAGCAGCTTAAGTCCAACAGGGGGTCGCGAGCAGTACTTC. Its protein product is CASSLSPTGGREQYF.

In this sample, this clone turned up once. The V and J genes are TRBV5-8 and TRBJ2-1, with TRBD2 identical over 16 bases. Germline V lookup: CDR1 SGHTS, CDR2 YDEGEE. V gave up 2 bases and J gave up 4 bases; unmatched junction bases: 9. The CDR3 has 19 amino acids. The DNA for the CDR3 is TGTGCCAGCAGCTTCCAGGGACTAGCGGGGGGGGGACTTTACAATGAGCAGTTCTTC. This encodes CASSFQGLAGGGLYNEQFF.

The J gene is TRBJ1-2, the V gene TRBV19; a weak D match, TRBD1 (5 bases). The CDR3 consists of 13 residues. V gave up 3 bases and J gave up 6 bases, with 11 bases separating them. Germline lookup yields CDR1 LNHDA and CDR2 SQIVND (reference sequence). The CDR3 nucleotides read TGTGCCAGTAGTATTGGACAAGTCGATGGCTACACCTTC. This gives the protein CASSIGQVDGYTF.

The chain is built from TRBV12-3 or TRBV12-4 and TRBJ2-5; a possible D gene is TRBD2 (6 bases). The CDR3 totals 11 residues. V lost 3 bases to trimming and J lost 7 bases, with 6 bases between them. The CDR3 loop reads CASSLGGTQYF. The CDR3, as DNA: TGTGCCAGCAGTTTGGGGGGGACCCAGTACTTC.

V is TRBV18 and J is TRBJ2-1, with 12 bases fitting TRBD2. J was trimmed by 7 bases and V by 6 bases; bases with no gene match: 4. The CDR3 is made up of 14 amino acids. Looked up from germline, CDR1 is KGHSH and CDR2 is LQKENI. This chain's CDR3 is CASSAGTSGNEQFF. The DNA of the CDR3 is TGTGCCAGCTCGGCCGGGACTAGCGGGAATGAGCAGTTCTTC.

The chain has TRBV7-9 and TRBJ1-1; no clear D gene. The germline V and J ends were trimmed by 0 bases and 10 bases, with 9 bases remaining between them. The germline V gene has CDR1 SEHNR and CDR2 FQNEAQ (reference sequence). This CDR3 has 12 residues. The CDR3 reads CASSLAAGGAFF. The CDR3 DNA reads as TGTGCCAGCAGCTTAGCAGCCGGCGGAGCTTTCTTT.